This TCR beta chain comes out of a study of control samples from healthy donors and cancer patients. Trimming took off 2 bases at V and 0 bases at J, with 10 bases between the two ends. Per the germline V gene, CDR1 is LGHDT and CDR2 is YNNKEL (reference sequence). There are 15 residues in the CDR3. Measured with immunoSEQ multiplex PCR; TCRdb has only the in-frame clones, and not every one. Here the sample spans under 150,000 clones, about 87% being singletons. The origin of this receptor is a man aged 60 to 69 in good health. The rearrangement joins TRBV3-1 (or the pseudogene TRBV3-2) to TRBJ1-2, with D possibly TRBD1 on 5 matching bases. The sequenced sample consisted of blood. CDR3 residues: CASSQLQGANYGYTF. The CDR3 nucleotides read TGTGCCAGCAGCCAACTCCAGGGAGCTAACTATGGCTACACCTTC.